The source of this TCR beta chain is a study of blood T cell repertoires in COVID-19. Study summary: Collection of acute and convalescent COVID-19 samples took place in the United States, Italy and Spain. In each case, the material was cDNA or gDNA derived from T cells, B-cell-depleted T cells, or PBMCs.

Adults between roughly 18 and 89 years of age took part from 24 US areas. All recovered Cohort 3 donors got two negative PCRs, got clearance, or saw symptom resolution. Profiling relied on immunoSEQ multiplex PCR, and the TCRdb table lists in-frame clones only, not all of them. The table records 140,000 to 150,000 clones, about nine tenths of them present only once. Germline CDR1 LGHNA, CDR2 YSLEER. The CDR3 is 18 amino acids. V lost 3 bases, J lost 3 bases, and 22 bases lay in between. The clonotype was recovered from a man in his fifties or sixties who had recovered from COVID-19. This chain connects TRBV4-3 to TRBJ2-3; tentative D call: TRBD2 (6 bases). Source material: PBMCs or T cells enriched from blood (not recorded which). CDR3 sequence: CASSHSPAVPGETDTQYF. CDR3 bases: TGCGCCAGCAGCCACTCCCCCGCGGTCCCGGGAGAGACAGATACGCAGTATTTT.